These T cell receptor beta chains were read from a single sample in a study of OX40 agonist ivuxolimab in advanced cancers. Sequencing used immunoSEQ multiplex PCR; TCRdb keeps in-frame clones, though not all of them. Of approximately 80,000 clones listed, 75% to 90% were seen once; the top ten hold roughly 0.19%. The sample consisted of CD4+ or CD8+ T cells sorted from blood, taken in a trial of the OX40 agonist ivuxolimab. The receptors shown here come from an adult with an advanced solid tumor such as melanoma, head and neck, liver or kidney cancer. The conserved cysteine and the conserved F or W are not part of the CDR3 here. Each record gives: V gene, J gene, CDR3 protein.

TRBV19	TRBJ2-6	ASSPRDRQSSGANVLT
TRBV28	TRBJ1-6	ASSSPRGSPLH
TRBV29-1	TRBJ2-7	SVEDPGGASYEQY
TRBV7-3	TRBJ2-3	ASSPTGRKTDTQY
TRBV2	TRBJ2-2	ASSPGQGYTGELF
TRBV10-2	TRBJ1-3	ASRTGQSGNTIY
TRBV7-9	TRBJ1-1	ASSLIPPGGTEAF
TRBV6-6	TRBJ2-7	ASSRTPGLAYQQY
TRBV7-3	TRBJ1-1	ASSLSSAQTEAF
TRBV29-1	TRBJ1-1	SVVRGTEAF
TRBV5-1	TRBJ1-1	ASSPLSRGDTEAF
TRBV5-1	TRBJ2-5	ASRRWGGRASETQY
TRBV6-5	TRBJ2-5	ASTTDIGETQY
TRBV5-4	TRBJ2-1	ASSLAAQRLYNEQF
TRBV19	TRBJ1-5	ASVNGGVYGNQPQH